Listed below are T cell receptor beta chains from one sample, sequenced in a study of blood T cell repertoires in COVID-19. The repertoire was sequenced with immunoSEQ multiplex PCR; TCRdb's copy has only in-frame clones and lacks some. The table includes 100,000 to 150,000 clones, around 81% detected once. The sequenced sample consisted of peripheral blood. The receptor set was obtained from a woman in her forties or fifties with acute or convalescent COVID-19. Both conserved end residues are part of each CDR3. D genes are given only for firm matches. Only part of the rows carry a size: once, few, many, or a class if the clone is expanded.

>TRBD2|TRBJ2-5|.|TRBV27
TGTGCCAGCAGTATGGGACTAGCGTTTAAAGAGACCCAGTACTTC
CASSMGLAFKETQYF
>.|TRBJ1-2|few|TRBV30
TGTGCCTGGAGCCAGGCCGGTGGGGGCTACACCTTC
CAWSQAGGGYTF
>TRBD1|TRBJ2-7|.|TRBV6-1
TGTGCCAGCAGTGCAGGCGGGCTGGACAGGGGGACCCACGAGCAGTACTTC
CASSAGGLDRGTHEQYF
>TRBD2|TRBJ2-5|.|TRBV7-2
TGTGCCAGCAGCTCTAGCGGGGGGGGAGAGACCCAGTACTTC
CASSSSGGGETQYF
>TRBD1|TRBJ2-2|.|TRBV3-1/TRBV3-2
TGTGCCAGCAGCCGAGGACAGGGGTCCGGGGAGCTGTTTTTT
CASSRGQGSGELFF
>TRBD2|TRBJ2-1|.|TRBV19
TGTGCCAGTAGTAGACTAGCGGGAAGTTATAATGAGCAGTTCTTC
CASSRLAGSYNEQFF
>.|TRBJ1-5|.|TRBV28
TGTGCCAGCAGTCAGAATCAAGATCAGCCCCAGCATTTT
CASSQNQDQPQHF
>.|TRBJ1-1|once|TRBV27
TGTGCCAGCAGTCCTACAGCGAACACTGAAGCTTTCTTT
CASSPTANTEAFF
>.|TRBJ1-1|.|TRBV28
TGTGCCAGCAGTTCCCAAATCACTGAAGCTTTCTTT
CASSSQITEAFF
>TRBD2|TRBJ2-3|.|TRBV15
TGTGCCACCAGCAGCGGACTAGCCGCTAGCACAGATACGCAGTATTTT
CATSSGLAASTDTQYF
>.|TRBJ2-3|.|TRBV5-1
TGCGCCAGCAGCTCCCGGACAGATACGCAGTATTTT
CASSSRTDTQYF
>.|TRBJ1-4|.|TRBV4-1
TGCGCCAGCAGCCAAGGACTATGGGGGGGGAAAACAATTGCAACTAATGAAAAACTGTTTTTT
CASSQGLWGGKTIATNEKLFF
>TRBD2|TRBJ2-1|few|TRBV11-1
TGTGCCAGCAGCTTAACTAGCGGGTTATACAATGAGCAGTTCTTC
CASSLTSGLYNEQFF
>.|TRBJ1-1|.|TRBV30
TGTGCCTGGAGTAGAGAGGGCGAGACTTTCTTT
CAWSREGETFF
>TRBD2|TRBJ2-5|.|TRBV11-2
TGTGCCAGCAGCACCTCCTCGGGACTAGCGGTGGGAGAGACCCAGTACTTC
CASSTSSGLAVGETQYF
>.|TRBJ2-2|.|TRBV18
TGTGCCAGCTCAGGAGGACAGCTGAACACCGGGGAGCTGTTTTTT
CASSGGQLNTGELFF
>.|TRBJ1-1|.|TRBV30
TGTGCCGTCGGAACAGGGAGAGCTTTCTTT
CAVGTGRAFF
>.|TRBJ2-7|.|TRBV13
TGTGCCAGCAGCCTCAAATTGGGGCCCTACGAGCAGTACTTC
CASSLKLGPYEQYF
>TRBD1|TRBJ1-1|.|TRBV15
TGTGCCACCAGCAGTAGACAGGGTTTGGGCACTGAAGCTTTCTTT
CATSSRQGLGTEAFF
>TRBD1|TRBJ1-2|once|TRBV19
TGTGCCAGTAGTGTAACCGGGACAGGGGGCGCCTCTGGCTACACCTTC
CASSVTGTGGASGYTF
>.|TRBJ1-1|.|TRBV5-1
TGCGCCAGCAGCCCATCTAGCAGTATGAACACTGAAGCTTTCTTT
CASSPSSSMNTEAFF
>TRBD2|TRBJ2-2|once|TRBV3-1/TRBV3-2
TGTGCCAGCAGCCCCCTCCTCGGGAGCGGGAGGGCGGCCGGGGAGCTGTTTTTT
CASSPLLGSGRAAGELFF
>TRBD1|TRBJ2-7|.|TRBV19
TGTGCCAGTAGTATGGGACAGGGGGTCTACGAGCAGTACTTC
CASSMGQGVYEQYF
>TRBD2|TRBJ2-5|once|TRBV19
TGTGCCAGTAGTATACACGGGGGGAAGGAGACCCAGTACTTC
CASSIHGGKETQYF
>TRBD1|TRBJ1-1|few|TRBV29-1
TGCAGCGTTTCCCGGACAGGGATGAACACTGAAGCTTTCTTT
CSVSRTGMNTEAFF
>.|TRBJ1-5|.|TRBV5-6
TGTGCCAGCAGCTTAGGAGGGCTCAATCAGCCCCAGCATTTT
CASSLGGLNQPQHF
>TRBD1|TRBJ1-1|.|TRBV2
TGTGCCAGCAGGGACAGGGGGGGAAACACTGAAGCTTTCTTT
CASRDRGGNTEAFF
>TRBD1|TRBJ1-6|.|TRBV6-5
TGTGCCAGCATTACCCGGGACAGGGGTAATTCACCCCTCCACTTT
CASITRDRGNSPLHF
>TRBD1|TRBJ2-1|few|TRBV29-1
TGCAGCGTTGAAGAACAGGGGACCTACAATGAGCAGTTCTTC
CSVEEQGTYNEQFF
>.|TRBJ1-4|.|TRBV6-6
TGTGCCAGCAGTTACTCGGGTCCGGGGGATAATGAAAAACTGTTTTTT
CASSYSGPGDNEKLFF